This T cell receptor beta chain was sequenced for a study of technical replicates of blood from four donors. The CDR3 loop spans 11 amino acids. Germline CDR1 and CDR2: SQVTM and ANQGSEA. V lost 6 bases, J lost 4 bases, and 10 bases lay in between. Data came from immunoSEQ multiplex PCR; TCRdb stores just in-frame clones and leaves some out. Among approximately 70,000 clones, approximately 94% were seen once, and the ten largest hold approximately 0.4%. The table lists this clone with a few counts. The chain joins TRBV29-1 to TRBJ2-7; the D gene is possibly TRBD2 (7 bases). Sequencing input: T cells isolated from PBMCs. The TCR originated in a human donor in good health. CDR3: CSVEGGYEQYF. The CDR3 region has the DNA TGCAGCGTCGAGGGGGGGTACGAGCAGTACTTC.